What follows are 18 T cell receptor beta chains derived from one specimen sequenced in a study of blood T cell repertoires in COVID-19 (dated by TCRdb to 2019 to 2021). The receptor library was made with the immunoSEQ multiplex PCR assay. In its TCRdb copy, this immuneACCESS table keeps in-frame sequences only and misses some clones. Where compared with another copy, unresolved V genes explain less than half of these, and the others have no known cause. The sample table holds 54,000 or so clones, of which roughly 80% were seen once. About 1.8% of the sample lies in the top ten. The material sequenced was peripheral blood. The receptor set was obtained from an older woman with acute or convalescent COVID-19.

This clone has just one count. The rearrangement links TRBV5-1 to TRBJ1-6, with D tentatively TRBD1 (6 bases). Trimming removed 2 bases at V and 7 bases at J, with 10 bases between. Germline loops: CDR1 SGHRS, CDR2 YFSETQ. The CDR3 loop spans 14 amino acids. As DNA, the CDR3 is TGCGCCAGCAGCTTTGGCAGGGGAAATTCACCCCTCCACTTT. It is translated as CASSFGRGNSPLHF.

The V gene is TRBV7-3, the J gene TRBJ1-1; D is unclear. The V gene lost 5 bases and the J gene lost 1 base, with 8 bases spanning the gap. Germline V CDR1 and CDR2: SGHTA, FQGTGA. The CDR3 is made up of 13 amino acids. CDR3 residues: CASSADKNTEAFF. DNA for the CDR3: TGTGCCAGCAGCGCCGACAAGAACACTGAAGCTTTCTTT.

The sample holds a few counts of this clone. The chain employs TRBV6-5 and TRBJ2-6; D possibly corresponds to TRBD1 (5 bases). V was cut by 5 bases and J by 2 bases, with 7 bases left in between. This CDR3 has 14 residues. Per the germline V gene, CDR1 is MNHEY and CDR2 is SVGAGI. The CDR3 is CASSQGPGANVLTF. The CDR3 DNA reads TGTGCCAGCAGTCAGGGCCCTGGGGCCAACGTCCTGACTTTC.

This clone was observed once. The chain joins TRBV7-9 to TRBJ2-7, with D maybe TRBD2 (5 bases). CDR1 SEHNR and CDR2 FQNEAQ come from the germline V gene (reference sequence). V was trimmed by 5 bases and J by 5 bases, leaving 10 bases between them. This CDR3 has 12 residues. CDR3: CASSQTNHEQYF. In DNA form, the CDR3 reads TGTGCCAGCAGCCAGACTAACCACGAGCAGTACTTC.

The chain has TRBV4-2 and TRBJ1-2; D is perhaps TRBD1 (6 bases). The V gene's germline CDR1 is LGHNA and CDR2 YNFKEQ. This CDR3 has 13 amino acids. Trimming took off 0 bases at V and 8 bases at J, with 10 bases between the two ends. CDR3 in amino acids: CASSQDRGEGYTF. The CDR3 nucleotides read TGTGCCAGCAGCCAAGACAGGGGAGAGGGCTACACCTTC.

J is TRBJ2-5 and V is TRBV19; D may be TRBD1 (6 bases). The germline V gene has CDR1 LNHDA and CDR2 SQIVND (reference sequence). The length of the CDR3 is 15 residues. Trimming removed 5 bases at V and 5 bases at J, with 18 bases between. The CDR3 DNA sequence: TGTGCCAGTAGTTCTGGGGGCGTGAAGGTGGAGACCCAGTACTTC. Translation: CASSSGGVKVETQYF. Drawing the rest from reference TRBV19 and TRBJ2-5, the complete variable domain is DGGITQSPKYLFRKEGQNVTLSCEQNLNHDAMYWYRQDPGQGLRLIYYSQIVNDFQKGDIAEGYSVSREKKESFPLTVTSAQKNPTAFYLCASSSGGVKVETQYFGPGTRLLVL.

V usage is TRBV19 and J usage is TRBJ1-5; 7 bases match TRBD1. V gave up 5 bases and J gave up 7 bases; unmatched junction bases: 11. The CDR3 spans 15 residues. The germline V gene encodes CDR1 LNHDA and CDR2 SQIVND (reference sequence). The CDR3 sequence is CASSSAQGGGQPQHF. The CDR3 nucleotides read TGTGCCAGTAGTTCGGCTCAGGGGGGCGGACAGCCCCAGCATTTT.

The chain is built from TRBV18 and TRBJ1-2; TRBD1 is a possible D gene (6 bases). V gave up 2 bases and J gave up 4 bases, with 14 bases separating them. Germline V CDR1 and CDR2: KGHSH, LQKENI. This CDR3 comprises 15 residues. The CDR3 is CASSPSQQGIYGYTF. CDR3 nucleotides: TGTGCCAGCTCACCATCACAACAGGGTATCTATGGCTACACCTTC.

This chain connects TRBV19 to TRBJ2-3; 11 bases are shared with TRBD2. V lost 3 bases, J lost 0 bases, and 8 bases stayed unmatched. Looked up from germline, CDR1 is LNHDA and CDR2 is SQIVND (reference sequence). The CDR3 is 18 residues long. The CDR3: CASSIELAGDPSTDTQYF. The CDR3 DNA reads as TGTGCCAGTAGTATTGAACTAGCGGGAGACCCAAGCACAGATACGCAGTATTTT.

Here the CDR3 reads CASSALVVVAGNNEQFF. The CDR3 DNA follows: TGTGCCAGCAGCGCCCTAGTTGTTGTAGCGGGGAACAATGAGCAGTTCTTC. The chain combines TRBV5-8 with TRBJ2-1; 8 bases map to TRBD2. The trim removed 4 bases at V and 5 bases at J, leaving 14 bases unmatched. Germline V gene sequence: CDR1 SGHTS, CDR2 YDEGEE. This CDR3 region has 17 residues.

V and J are TRBV3-1 (or the pseudogene TRBV3-2) and TRBJ1-3, with D possibly TRBD1 on 5 matching bases. The CDR3 runs 14 residues. Trimming removed 5 bases at V and 4 bases at J, with 12 bases between. The germline V gene encodes CDR1 LGHDT and CDR2 YNNKEL (reference sequence). The chain's CDR3 is CASSGAYYGNTIYF. In DNA, the CDR3 is TGTGCCAGCAGCGGGGCGTATTACGGAAACACCATATATTTT.

This clone was counted a few times. The chain recombines TRBV15 with TRBJ2-7; the match to TRBD2 covers 11 bases. In germline, CDR1 is LNHNV, CDR2 YYDKDF (reference sequence). The CDR3 loop spans 14 amino acids. The trim removed 6 bases at V and 4 bases at J, leaving 5 bases unmatched. CDR3 region: CATRASGGSYEQYF. The CDR3 DNA sequence: TGTGCCACCAGGGCTAGCGGGGGGTCTTACGAGCAGTACTTC.

This clone was seen a handful of times. The rearrangement joins TRBV5-1 to TRBJ2-3; a possible D gene is TRBD2 (5 bases). The V gene lost 4 bases and the J gene lost 0 bases, with 15 bases spanning the gap. CDR1 SGHRS and CDR2 YFSETQ come from the germline V gene. This CDR3 is 16 amino acids long. The CDR3 nucleotides are TGCGCCAGCAGCACCACCGGGATCACTAGCACAGATACGCAGTATTTT. Residues: CASSTTGITSTDTQYF.

The genes are TRBV28 and TRBJ1-1; D is possibly TRBD1 (5 bases). Germline loops: CDR1 MDHEN, CDR2 SYDVKM. V lost 7 bases and J lost 1, with 19 bases in between. The CDR3 length is 16 residues. The CDR3 DNA reads as TGTGCCAGCAAGAAACTCATACAGGAGTCGAACACTGAAGCTTTCTTT. Protein sequence: CASKKLIQESNTEAFF.

The chain is built from TRBV7-8 and TRBJ1-2; perhaps TRBD1 as D (6 bases). Germline V lookup: CDR1 SGHVS, CDR2 FQNEAQ. The CDR3 is 13 residues long. Trimming shortened V by 0 bases and J by 9 bases, and 11 bases separated the two germline ends. The DNA for the CDR3 is TGTGCCAGCAGCTTAGCGCGGGGGGCGAGCTACACCTTC. Encoded protein: CASSLARGASYTF.

The genes are TRBV5-1 and TRBJ2-1, with 7 bases aligning to TRBD2. The trim removed 3 bases at V and 6 bases at J, leaving 9 bases unmatched. CDR3 length equals 15 residues. Germline CDR1 and CDR2: SGHRS and YFSETQ. The CDR3 spells CASSSLAVSRNEQFF. DNA of the CDR3: TGCGCCAGCAGCTCGCTAGCGGTTTCTCGCAATGAGCAGTTCTTC.

V and J are TRBV14 and TRBJ1-1, with D unclear. The V and J ends lost 4 bases and 2 bases respectively, with 11 bases between them. Germline V CDR1 and CDR2: SGHDN, FVKESK. This CDR3 contains 14 residues. In DNA form, the CDR3 reads TGTGCCAGCAGCCGAAGACGAGGAAACACTGAAGCTTTCTTT. It codes for CASSRRRGNTEAFF.

This chain uses TRBV14 with TRBJ2-7; the D gene is possibly TRBD2 (5 bases). Germline V gene lookup returns CDR1 SGHDN and CDR2 FVKESK. The CDR3 has 15 residues. Trimming took off 0 bases at V and 3 bases at J, with 12 bases between the two ends. The CDR3 DNA reads TGTGCCAGCAGCCAAGAATCACTAGAAAACTACGAGCAGTACTTC. As protein: CASSQESLENYEQYF.